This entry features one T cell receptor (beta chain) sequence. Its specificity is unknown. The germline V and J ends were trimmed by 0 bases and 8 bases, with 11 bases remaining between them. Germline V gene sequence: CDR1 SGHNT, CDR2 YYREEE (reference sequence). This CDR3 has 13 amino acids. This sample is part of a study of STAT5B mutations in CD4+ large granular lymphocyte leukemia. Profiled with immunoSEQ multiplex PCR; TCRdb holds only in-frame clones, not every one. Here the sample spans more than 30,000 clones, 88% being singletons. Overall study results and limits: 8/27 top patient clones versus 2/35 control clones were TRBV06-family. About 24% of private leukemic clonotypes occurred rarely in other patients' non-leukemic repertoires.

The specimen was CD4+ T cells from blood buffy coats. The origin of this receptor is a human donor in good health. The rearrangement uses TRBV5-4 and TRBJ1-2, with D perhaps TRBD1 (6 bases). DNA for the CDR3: TGTGCCAGCAGCTTGGCCCGGGGGGCCGGCTACACCTTC. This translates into CASSLARGAGYTF.